The clone carrying this TCR beta chain was observed a handful of times. This sample was taken from a study of blood T cell repertoires in COVID-19. Trimming shortened V by 1 base and J by 5 bases, and 11 bases separated the two germline ends. The CDR3 extends over 14 amino acids. Germline V gives CDR1 MGHRA, CDR2 YSYEKL. Sequenced by immunoSEQ multiplex PCR; TCRdb stores in-frame clones only, minus some. The data contain roughly 430,000 clones, roughly 88% of them singletons. The rearrangement links TRBV4-1 to TRBJ1-2; D unclear. Sample: PBMCs or T cells enriched from blood (not recorded which). The receptor was derived from a woman younger than 35 who had been exposed to COVID-19. CDR3 region: CASSQGMGPYGYTF. CDR3 bases: TGCGCCAGCAGCCAAGGGATGGGCCCTTATGGCTACACCTTC.